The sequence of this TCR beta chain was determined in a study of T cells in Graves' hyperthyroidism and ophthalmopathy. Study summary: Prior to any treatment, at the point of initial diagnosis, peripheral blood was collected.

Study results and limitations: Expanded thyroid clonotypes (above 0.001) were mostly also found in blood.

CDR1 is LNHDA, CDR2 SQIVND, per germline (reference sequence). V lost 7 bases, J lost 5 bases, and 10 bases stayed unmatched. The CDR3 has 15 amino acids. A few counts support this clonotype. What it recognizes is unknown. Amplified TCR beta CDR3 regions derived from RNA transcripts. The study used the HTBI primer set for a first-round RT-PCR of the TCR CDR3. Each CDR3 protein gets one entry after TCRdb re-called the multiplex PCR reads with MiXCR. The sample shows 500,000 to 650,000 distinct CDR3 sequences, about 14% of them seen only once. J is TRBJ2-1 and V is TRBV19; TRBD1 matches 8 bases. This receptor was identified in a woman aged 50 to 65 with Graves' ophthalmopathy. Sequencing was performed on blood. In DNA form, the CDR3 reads TGTGCCAGTAATGTCCAGGGGGCGTATAACAATGAGCAGTTCTTC. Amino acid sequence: CASNVQGAYNNEQFF. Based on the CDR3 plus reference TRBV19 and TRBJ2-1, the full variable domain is DGGITQSPKYLFRKEGQNVTLSCEQNLNHDAMYWYRQDPGQGLRLIYYSQIVNDFQKGDIAEGYSVSREKKESFPLTVTSAQKNPTAFYLCASNVQGAYNNEQFFGPGTRLTVL.